Reported below is one TCR beta chain. Its target is not known. The sample belongs to a study of identical twins. Study-level findings and limits: Within cord blood, abundant beta clonotypes carried fewer insertions, but memory repertoires showed no such trend. Interpretation of the results relied on cross-sectional statistical analysis and not on following the same donors.

A universal primer site was created by template switching, with the cDNA bearing unique molecular identifiers. TCRdb fed the 5' RACE reads into MiXCR, producing one record per CDR3 protein. The table shows 1.5 million to 2 million distinct CDR3 sequences, with around 29% occurring only once. Germline-derived CDR1 and CDR2 are SGHAT and FQNNGV. This CDR3 is built from 17 residues. The sequence was collected from a newborn girl in good health. The sequenced sample was cord blood. This chain connects TRBV11-2 to TRBJ2-4; perhaps TRBD1 as D (6 bases). The J call may be mistaken, given a closer DNA end match to TRBJ2-5. The CDR3 loop is CASSLMGAIGDQETQYF. The CDR3 nucleotides read TGTGCCAGCAGCTTAATGGGGGCAATAGGGGACCAAGAGACCCAGTACTTC.